The present entry profiles one T cell receptor (beta chain) with its context. From germline, CDR1 is KGHSH and CDR2 LQKENI. V shed 2 bases, J shed 9 bases, and the junction held 8 bases outside the gene matches. The CDR3 runs 15 residues. The sample is drawn from a study of blood T cell repertoires in COVID-19. The wider study: Researchers got acute and convalescent COVID-19 samples from the United States, Italy and Spain. PBMCs, B-cell-depleted T cells, or T cells provided the cDNA or gDNA that made up the material.

In the original analysis: Amplification of reference gene primers was used by the study to estimate nucleated cell counts. The protocol was immunoSEQ multiplex PCR, while the TCRdb copy is restricted to in-frame clones and leaves out a portion. For V, J and clone size, that table is used; D and trimming come from the DNA. Of just under 85,000 clones listed, around 80% are singletons. The material sequenced was peripheral blood. This TCR was recovered from a woman of 80 years or more with acute or convalescent COVID-19. V usage is TRBV18 and J usage is TRBJ1-3; 9 bases fit TRBD1. The CDR3 DNA is TGTGCCAGCTCACCAACCCCGGGACAGGGATCCACCATATATTTT. It is translated as CASSPTPGQGSTIYF.